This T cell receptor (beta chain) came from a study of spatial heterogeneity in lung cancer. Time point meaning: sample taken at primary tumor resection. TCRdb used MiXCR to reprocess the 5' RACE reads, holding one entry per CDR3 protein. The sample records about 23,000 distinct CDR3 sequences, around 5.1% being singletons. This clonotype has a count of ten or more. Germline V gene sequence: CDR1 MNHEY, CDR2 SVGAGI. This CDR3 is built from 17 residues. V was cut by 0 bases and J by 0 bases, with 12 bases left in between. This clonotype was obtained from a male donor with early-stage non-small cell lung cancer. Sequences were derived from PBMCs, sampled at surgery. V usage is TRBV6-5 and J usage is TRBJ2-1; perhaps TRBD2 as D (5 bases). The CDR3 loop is CASSYSRPSLSYNEQFF. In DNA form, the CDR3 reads TGTGCCAGCAGTTACTCCAGACCTAGCCTCTCCTACAATGAGCAGTTCTTC.